These T cell receptor beta chains were read from a single sample in a study of PD-L1 blockade in urothelial cancer. Sequencing was performed with immunoSEQ multiplex PCR; in TCRdb, only in-frame clones are kept and a portion is missing. The table records about 56,000 clones, around 86% of them present only once. This sample comprised PBMCs, obtained around atezolizumab (anti-PD-L1) treatment. The receptors were gathered from a man in his 70s with urothelial cancer. Each CDR3 is given with its conserved first and last residue. The D gene is left open where the match is weak. A clone size is listed for some rows: how often the clone was seen (once, few, many), or a class if it is expanded.

cdr3_length j_call v_call clone_size d_call cdr3_nt cdr3_aa
15 TRBJ1-1 TRBV9 NA TRBD1 TGTGCCAGCAGCGTCAGACAGGGGAGGTACACTGAAGCTTTCTTT CASSVRQGRYTEAFF
16 TRBJ2-1 TRBV28 NA NA TGTGCCAGCCAAGGATATGGTGGGAGCTCCTACAATGAGCAGTTCTTC CASQGYGGSSYNEQFF
13 TRBJ2-7 TRBV19 NA NA TGTGCCAGTAGTGCGACTAGATCCTACGAGCAGTACTTC CASSATRSYEQYF
14 TRBJ1-5 TRBV6-1 NA TRBD1 TGTGCCAGCAGTGGATTGACAGGGTATCAGCCCCAGCATTTT CASSGLTGYQPQHF
14 TRBJ1-2 TRBV10-1 NA NA TGCGCCAGCCATTCCCGGACAGAATCAAGTGGCTACACCTTC CASHSRTESSGYTF
13 TRBJ1-1 TRBV14 NA NA TGTGCCAGCAGCCAAGATTGGGGGGCTGAAGCTTTCTTT CASSQDWGAEAFF
15 TRBJ2-6 TRBV7-8 few NA TGTGCCAGCAGCCCAGAGGTCTCGGGGGCCAACGTCCTGACTTTC CASSPEVSGANVLTF
17 TRBJ1-4 TRBV10-3 NA TRBD1 TGTGCCATCAGTGATGTGGGACAGGGAGCCACTAATGAAAAACTGTTTTTT CAISDVGQGATNEKLFF
17 TRBJ2-3 TRBV2 NA NA TGTGCCAGCTCGAGGGGAGCGGGCGGGCCTAGCACAGATACGCAGTATTTT CASSRGAGGPSTDTQYF
15 TRBJ2-1 TRBV28 NA NA TGTGCCAGCAGCCAGGGCCCGGAGCTGGACAATGAGCAGTTCTTC CASSQGPELDNEQFF
15 TRBJ1-2 TRBV28 few TRBD1 TGTGCCAGCAGGACGGGGACAGGGGGTAACTATGGCTACACCTTC CASRTGTGGNYGYTF
14 TRBJ2-1 TRBV18 NA TRBD1 TGTGCCAGCTCACCGGGACAGAGCTACAATGAGCAGTTCTTC CASSPGQSYNEQFF
15 TRBJ2-6 TRBV2 NA NA TGTGCCAGCAGTCCTCGCGGCTCTGGGGCCAACGTCCTGACTTTC CASSPRGSGANVLTF
14 TRBJ2-4 TRBV25-1 NA NA TGTGCCAGCTCTACCCACGGGGCCAAAAACATTCAGTACTTC CASSTHGAKNIQYF
14 TRBJ2-7 TRBV4-2 once NA TGTGCCAGCAGCCACGGGGACATCGTGGGCGAGCAGTACTTC CASSHGDIVGEQYF
14 TRBJ2-5 TRBV28 NA TRBD1 TGTGCCAGCCGTGGGACAGGGGGCGTAAAGACCCAGTACTTC CASRGTGGVKTQYF
13 TRBJ2-1 TRBV9 once NA TGTGCCAGCAGCCGCGACATGTTCGATGAGCAGTTCTTC CASSRDMFDEQFF
12 TRBJ2-2 TRBV6-5 NA NA TGTGCCAGCAGGAAAAACACGGGGGAGCTGTTTTTT CASRKNTGELFF
14 TRBJ1-1 TRBV7-8 NA NA TGTGCCAGCAGCTTGAACAGTATGAACACTGAAGCTTTCTTT CASSLNSMNTEAFF
16 TRBJ2-7 TRBV6-1 NA NA TGTGCCAGCAGTGCCCCTGGCGGCGTTGGCACCTACGAGCAGTACTTC CASSAPGGVGTYEQYF
14 TRBJ1-2 TRBV2 NA NA TGTGCCAGCAGTGCAGCAGGGGCTCGGAATGGCTACACCTTC CASSAAGARNGYTF
15 TRBJ2-7 TRBV7-9 NA TRBD2 TGTGCCAGCAGCTCCGCGGGACTAGCGGGAGTGGAGCAGTACTTC CASSSAGLAGVEQYF
18 TRBJ1-3 TRBV28 NA TRBD1 TGTGCCAGCACCCCCAGCCCGGGACAGTCATCCTCTGGAAACACCATATATTTT CASTPSPGQSSSGNTIYF
14 TRBJ1-2 TRBV2 NA NA TGTGCCAGCAGTGAAATCGGGCAGGGGAAGGGCTACACCTTC CASSEIGQGKGYTF
12 TRBJ1-1 TRBV2 few NA TGTGCCAGCAGTGAAGGGCAGACTGAAGCTTTCTTT CASSEGQTEAFF
15 TRBJ2-5 TRBV29-1 NA TRBD2 TGCAGCGTTGGAGAACCTAGCGGGAGAAGGGAGACCCAGTACTTC CSVGEPSGRRETQYF
15 TRBJ1-1 TRBV7-8 NA TRBD1 TGTGCCAGCAGCTCAGGAGGGGGCAGGGGCACTGAAGCTTTCTTT CASSSGGGRGTEAFF
15 TRBJ2-7 TRBV11-1 NA NA TGTGCCAGCAGCTTAATTGGAGGGGGCGATTACGAGCAGTACTTC CASSLIGGGDYEQYF
15 TRBJ2-1 TRBV9 NA NA TGTGCCAGCAGCGTAGGTGAGAACTCCTACAATGAGCAGTTCTTC CASSVGENSYNEQFF
15 TRBJ1-1 TRBV5-6 NA TRBD1 TGTGCCAGCAGCCCTTGGACAGGGATGTACACTGAAGCTTTCTTT CASSPWTGMYTEAFF
20 TRBJ2-7 TRBV4-1 NA TRBD2 TGCGCCAGCAGCCAAGATGGAGCGTCGTTTAGCGGGAGGGCCTCCTACGAGCAGTACTTC CASSQDGASFSGRASYEQYF
13 TRBJ2-7 TRBV28 NA NA TGTGCCAGCCAGGCGGGGCGATCCTACGAGCAGTACTTC CASQAGRSYEQYF